The present T cell receptor (beta chain) was sequenced within a study of blood T cell repertoires in COVID-19. Looking at the study overall: From T cells, B-cell-depleted T cells, or PBMCs came the material, which was cDNA or gDNA.

The CDR3 is 16 amino acids. Trimming removed 3 bases from V and 2 bases from J, with 16 bases in between. Germline values: CDR1 MNHEY, CDR2 SMNVEV (reference sequence). The data were produced by immunoSEQ multiplex PCR, yet TCRdb's version contains in-frame clones alone and is incomplete. The table lists roughly 230,000 clones, nearly 85% of them singletons. The origin of this receptor is a human donor in a cohort sampled during active COVID-19. Material: peripheral blood. The genes are TRBV27 and TRBJ1-1, with D possibly TRBD1 on 5 matching bases. The DNA for the CDR3 is TGTGCCAGCAGTTTGTCAGCGGGCAGGGTAAACACTGAAGCTTTCTTT. Its protein is CASSLSAGRVNTEAFF.